This T cell receptor beta chain originates from a study of Ad26.COV2.S vaccination and SARS-CoV-2 variants. Sample treatment: 15 to 20 received Ad26.COV2.S at low or high dose, single or two shots; about 5 received placebo; per-sample allocation not given. Sampling happened 63 days after the first vaccine or placebo injection. Concerning this clone itself: The antigen is unknown.

V lost 6 bases to trimming and J lost 5 bases, with 11 bases between them. CDR1 is MNHEY and CDR2 is SVGAGI in the germline V gene. The CDR3 runs 13 residues. Here immunoSEQ multiplex PCR was the method, and the copy in TCRdb shows in-frame clones only, minus some. The top ten hold approximately 5% of the sample, which has roughly 350,000 clones, about 89% seen once. General study results and limits: After vaccination, reports described spike-specific CD8+ and CD4+ T cell responses as showing substantial breadth.

This receptor was taken from a person between 18 and 65 years old who received the Ad26.COV2.S COVID-19 vaccine or a placebo. Material: peripheral blood, obtained in a trial of Ad26.COV2.S vaccine versus placebo. The chain carries TRBV6-5 and TRBJ2-1; possible D gene TRBD1, 5 bases. The CDR3 bases are TGTGCCAGCAGAAAGACAGCAGACAATGAGCAGTTCTTC. Residues: CASRKTADNEQFF.